This T cell receptor (beta chain) was sequenced in a study of response to subunit inactivated influenza vaccine (dated by TCRdb to the late 2010s). Looking at the study overall: To follow how T cells responded to a trivalent subunit inactivated influenza vaccine, the researchers relied on deep quantitative profiling of the T cell receptor repertoire. What the research found in general, with its limitations: The authors suggested that each seasonal influenza vaccination may recruit only a limited number of new T cells.

The germline V gene encodes CDR1 WSHSY and CDR2 SAAADI. At the junction V is shortened by 6 bases and J by 2 bases, with 10 bases in between. Inclusive of the bounding cysteine and phenylalanine, the CDR3 is 14 residues long. Kept here is only the CDR3 DNA, which spans 42 bases and is read in frame from base 1. According to the study, the label for this sample's time point signals: 45 days after influenza vaccine administration. The library was prepared using RT-PCR. Sequencing instrument: Illumina HiSeq 2500. TCRdb cleaned the public reads at Q25 with fastp, built clones with MiXCR and kept in-frame beta chains. Rows are combined by CDR3 protein, so each entry shows the most common genes and DNA. The table for this sample lists under 200,000 distinct CDR3 sequences; roughly 11% of them were counted only once. The ten largest clones represent 9.5% to 15% of the sample. On this clonotype itself: The clone's antigen remains unknown. No per-base quality is available; no much larger clone lies one base away.

Sequencing used non-naive T cells sorted from PBMCs, obtained roughly 48 days after vaccination. The cell subset or site label of this sample denotes: memory T cell fraction. The sequence is built from TRBV10-2 and TRBJ2-2; the D gene is perhaps TRBD1, from 5 matching bases. The TCR sequence derives from a man aged 45-65 years who received an inactivated influenza vaccine. Donor details come from another sample of the same person, matched by shared clones. In nucleotide form, the sequence is TGCGCCAGCAGACAACAGGAAAACACCGGGGAGCTGTTTTTT. It specifies CASRQQENTGELFF.